The 30 T cell receptor beta chains below were found in one sample sequenced in a study of blood T cell repertoires in COVID-19. Data came from immunoSEQ multiplex PCR; TCRdb stores just in-frame clones and leaves some out. The sample gives 150,000 to 200,000 clones, roughly 77% of which show up once; 17% is in the top ten. Material: PBMCs or T cells enriched from blood (not recorded which). These receptors originate from a woman between 45 and 60 years old with acute COVID-19.

The sample holds many counts of this clone. This rearrangement joins TRBV5-6 to TRBJ2-7; weak D call: TRBD2 (6 bases). The CDR3 has 12 amino acids. Germline-derived CDR1 and CDR2 are SGHDT and YYEEEE. The ends were cut back, 4 bases at V and 6 bases at J, with 11 bases in the middle. Written as DNA, the CDR3 is TGTGCCAGCAGCATCGTGGGGGGCGAGCAGTACGTC. Translated: CASSIVGGEQYV.

This clone has more than one count but fewer than ten. The chain has TRBV19 and TRBJ2-5; TRBD2 is a possible D gene (7 bases). The germline V and J ends were trimmed by 3 bases and 5 bases, with 16 bases remaining between them. CDR3 size: 15 residues. Germline CDR1 LNHDA, CDR2 SQIVND (reference sequence). CDR3 loop: CASSMGGREGETQYF. The CDR3 coding sequence is TGTGCCAGTAGTATGGGGGGGCGAGAAGGCGAGACCCAGTACTTC.

The rearrangement uses TRBV12-3 or TRBV12-4 and TRBJ1-4; maybe TRBD1 (5 bases). Trimming stripped 3 bases from V and 9 bases from J, with 11 bases between. This CDR3 has 13 residues. CDR3 residues: CASSFDGGKKLFF. DNA of the CDR3: TGTGCCAGCAGTTTCGATGGGGGGAAAAAACTGTTTTTT.

The chain recombines TRBV3-1 (or the pseudogene TRBV3-2) with TRBJ1-4; D is undetermined. The germline gives CDR1 LGHDT, CDR2 YNNKEL (reference sequence). This CDR3 has 15 residues. V was shortened by 1 base and J by 3 bases, with 9 bases between the two germline ends. The CDR3 sequence: CASSQGWRANEKLFF. For the CDR3, the DNA is TGTGCCAGCAGCCAAGGGTGGCGGGCTAATGAAAAACTGTTTTTT.

This clone was observed a few times. The chain has TRBV7-7 and TRBJ2-5, with D possibly TRBD1 on 6 matching bases. The germline V gene has CDR1 SSHAT and CDR2 FNYEAQ (reference sequence). V was clipped by 11 bases and J by 4 bases, with 11 bases between them. CDR3 size: 11 residues. The CDR3 DNA reads as TGTGCCGTAACAGGGCCAGAGACCCAGTACTTC. It translates to CAVTGPETQYF.

The rearrangement links TRBV6-5 to TRBJ2-3; 9 nucleotides align to TRBD1. The CDR3 is made up of 14 amino acids. Trimming cost V 2 bases and J 8 bases; bases outside gene matches: 5. CDR1 and CDR2 (germline): MNHEY, SVGAGI. CDR3 coding DNA: TGTGCCAGCAGTTACCAACAGGGGGCTATTACGCAGTATTTT. Translation: CASSYQQGAITQYF.

The rearrangement links TRBV4-1 to TRBJ2-1; TRBD2 agrees at 10 bases. V shed 4 bases and J 3 bases; nucleotides not matched to a gene: 6. The germline V gene encodes CDR1 MGHRA and CDR2 YSYEKL. The CDR3 contains 16 residues. CDR3 DNA: TGCGCCAGCAGCCGGAACCTAGCGGGGGACTACAATGAGCAGTTCTTC. Translated, it gives CASSRNLAGDYNEQFF.

Details on this clone: The likely explanation is a read error, given a far larger clone one base away. The rearrangement joins TRBV28 to TRBJ1-3; D ambiguous. The V gene's germline CDR1 is MDHEN and CDR2 SYDVKM. Deletions cut 7 bases from V and 4 bases from J, with 5 bases between. This CDR3 is 11 amino acids long. The CDR3 protein is CASTTGNTIYF. DNA of the CDR3: TGTGCCAGCACCACAGGAAACACCATATATTTT.

The rearrangement joins TRBV7-9 to TRBJ2-3; 10 bases are shared with TRBD2. This CDR3 contains 16 residues. J gave up 6 bases and V 5 bases, and 11 bases lay outside the gene matches. The germline gives CDR1 SEHNR, CDR2 FQNEAQ (reference sequence). CDR3 DNA: TGTGCCAGCAGCCCTCAAGCGGGGGGGCCCCGGGATACGCAGTATTTT. It translates to CASSPQAGGPRDTQYF.

The rearrangement uses TRBV10-1 and TRBJ2-1; D might be TRBD2 (5 bases). There are 16 residues in the CDR3. Germline V gene sequence: CDR1 WNHNN, CDR2 SYGVQD (reference sequence). Trimming took 4 bases from V and 4 from J, leaving 17 bases between them. In DNA form, the CDR3 reads TGCGCCAGCAGTGTTTCGAGGGCTACCCCGTACAATGAGCAGTTCTTC. Translation: CASSVSRATPYNEQFF.

J is TRBJ2-1 and V is TRBV7-8; 9 nucleotides match TRBD1. Germline CDR1 and CDR2: SGHVS and FQNEAQ. The CDR3 extends over 14 amino acids. V gave up 5 bases and J gave up 9 bases; unmatched junction bases: 8. CDR3 protein: CASSMQQGAGEQFF. The CDR3 DNA sequence: TGTGCCAGCAGCATGCAACAGGGGGCGGGTGAGCAGTTCTTC.

The chain uses TRBV12-5 and TRBJ2-3, with 11 bases fitting TRBD2. The length of the CDR3 is 16 residues. V was pared by 4 bases and J by 4 bases, with 7 bases of the junction left unmatched. Germline V gene lookup returns CDR1 LGHNT and CDR2 FRNRAP. The CDR3 DNA reads as TGTGCTAGTGGTTCCTCCGGGACTAGCGGCCCAGATACGCAGTATTTT. Its protein product is CASGSSGTSGPDTQYF. Based on the CDR3 plus reference TRBV12-5 and TRBJ2-3, the full variable domain is DARVTQTPRHKVTEMGQEVTMRCQPILGHNTVFWYRQTMMQGLELLAYFRNRAPLDDSGMPKDRFSAEMPDATLATLKIQPSEPRDSAVYFCASGSSGTSGPDTQYFGPGTRLTVL.

The chain couples TRBV28 to TRBJ2-3; 8 bases map to TRBD1. The CDR3 is 15 amino acids. Germline V gene lookup returns CDR1 MDHEN and CDR2 SYDVKM. V lost 3 bases to trimming and J lost 4 bases; unmatched junction nucleotides: 6. The CDR3 loop reads CASSFKAGGPDTQYF. As DNA, the CDR3 is TGTGCCAGCAGTTTTAAGGCAGGGGGCCCAGATACGCAGTATTTT.

CDR3 amino acids: CASSEWARKGYTF. Written as DNA, the CDR3 is TGCGCCAGCAGTGAGTGGGCAAGGAAAGGCTACACCTTC. This chain links TRBV10-1 with TRBJ1-2, with D unresolved. V was pared by 1 base and J by 8 bases, with 11 bases between. The length of the CDR3 is 13 residues. CDR1 and CDR2 from the germline V gene are WNHNN and SYGVQD (reference sequence).

The gene calls are TRBV21-1 and TRBJ1-1; no DNA check was done on the table's D call, TRBD1. TRBV21-1 is designated a pseudogene. The CDR3 spans 16 residues. CDR3 protein: CASSKSHTGGAQSAFF. The CDR3 nucleotides read TGTGCCAGCAGCAAATCCCACACAGGGGGCGCCCAATCAGCTTTCTTT.

The V call is TRBV6-5, the J call TRBJ1-6, with D perhaps matching TRBD1 (5 bases). Trimming shortened V by 8 bases and J by 6 bases, and 17 bases separated the two germline ends. This CDR3 region has 15 residues. CDR1 MNHEY and CDR2 SVGAGI come from the germline V gene. DNA of the CDR3: TGTGCCAGCGACCCTTTAACAGGCCTTAATTCACCCCTCCACTTT. It encodes CASDPLTGLNSPLHF.

This chain uses TRBV5-1 with TRBJ1-1, with 9 bases that match TRBD1. This CDR3 has 14 amino acids. The V gene end was trimmed by 5 bases and the J gene end by 5 bases; junction bases not matched to a gene: 7. Germline CDR1 reads SGHRS; CDR2 reads YFSETQ. The CDR3 sequence: CASRRTGVGTEAFF. As DNA, the CDR3 is TGCGCCAGCAGACGGACAGGGGTAGGTACTGAAGCTTTCTTT.

J is TRBJ1-4 and V is TRBV3-1 (or the pseudogene TRBV3-2), with TRBD1 matching 10 bases. Germline V lookup: CDR1 LGHDT, CDR2 YNNKEL (reference sequence). V gave up 3 bases and J gave up 7 bases; unmatched junction bases: 11. The CDR3 spans 17 residues. In nucleotides, the CDR3 is TGTGCCAGCAGCCAGGGAGCAAGACAGGGGGCGCTTGAAAAACTGTTTTTT. Its protein product is CASSQGARQGALEKLFF.

The sample holds a few counts of this clone. This chain connects TRBV7-8 to TRBJ2-7, with 9 positions matching TRBD1. CDR1 and CDR2 from the germline V gene are SGHVS and FQNEAQ. V shed 1 base, J shed 6 bases, and the junction held 4 bases outside the gene matches. This CDR3 is 14 amino acids long. CDR3 in amino acids: CASSLVDRGSEQYV. The CDR3 DNA is TGTGCCAGCAGCTTAGTCGACAGGGGGAGCGAGCAGTACGTC.

This sequence joins TRBV19 and TRBJ1-5; 9 bases are a match to TRBD1. The CDR3 runs to 16 residues. The trim removed 1 base at V and 5 bases at J, leaving 6 bases unmatched. In germline, CDR1 is LNHDA, CDR2 SQIVND (reference sequence). The CDR3 loop reads CASSIVGDRDDQPQHF. The DNA of the CDR3 is TGTGCCAGTAGTATAGTTGGGGACAGGGATGATCAGCCCCAGCATTTT.

This chain uses TRBV5-1 with TRBJ1-3; D is uncertain. The CDR3 loop spans 14 amino acids. Germline CDR1 SGHRS, CDR2 YFSETQ. Trimming shortened V by 0 bases and J by 8 bases, and 12 bases separated the two germline ends. CDR3 sequence reads: CASSLGAPGDTIYF. CDR3 coding DNA: TGCGCCAGCAGCTTGGGGGCGCCCGGGGACACCATATATTTT.

This clone was counted only a few times. The chain uses TRBV2 and TRBJ1-6; possibly TRBD1 for D (5 bases). The V and J ends lost 7 bases and 6 bases respectively, with 13 bases between them. The CDR3 contains 14 residues. The V gene's germline CDR1 is SNHLY and CDR2 FYNNEI. The CDR3 loop is CASTEGAANSPLHF. CDR3 nucleotides: TGTGCCAGCACCGAAGGGGCAGCTAATTCACCCCTCCACTTT.

V gene TRBV6-6 combines with J gene TRBJ1-1, with D possibly being TRBD1 (6 bases). CDR3 size: 14 residues. Germline CDR1 MNHNY, CDR2 SVGAGI (reference sequence). The V and J ends lost 4 bases and 4 bases respectively, with 13 bases between them. CDR3 in DNA: TGTGCCAGCAGTTTACAGGGATACCGCACTGAAGCTTTCTTT. Translating it yields CASSLQGYRTEAFF.

This clone was recorded many times. The chain couples TRBV10-1 to TRBJ2-7; unclear D gene. Trimming pared 11 bases from V and 2 bases from J, leaving 16 bases between. This CDR3 has 13 amino acids. Germline loops: CDR1 WNHNN, CDR2 SYGVQD (reference sequence). The CDR3 loop is CAGLPDGAYEQYV. The CDR3, as DNA: TGCGCCGGGCTCCCAGACGGTGCCTACGAGCAGTACGTC.

The CDR3 sequence is CASSHRGGGAGNEKLFF. The DNA for the CDR3 is TGTGCCAGCAGCCACCGGGGTGGGGGGGCCGGTAATGAAAAACTGTTTTTT. This sequence joins TRBV4-2 and TRBJ1-4; the D gene is possibly TRBD1 (6 bases). This CDR3 is 17 amino acids long. Looked up from germline, CDR1 is LGHNA and CDR2 is YNFKEQ. The V and J ends lost 3 bases and 4 bases respectively, with 18 bases between them.

The V and J genes are TRBV7-9 and TRBJ2-2; 8 bases map to TRBD1. The germline CDR1 and CDR2 sequences are SEHNR and FQNEAQ (reference sequence). V trimming: 5 bases; J trimming: 0 bases; junction bases outside the gene matches: 5. CDR3 length equals 16 residues. The CDR3 region is CASSPRTGTNTGELFF. CDR3 bases: TGTGCCAGCAGCCCCCGGACAGGGACGAACACCGGGGAGCTGTTTTTT.

The rearrangement links TRBV2 to TRBJ1-4; TRBD1 matches at 8 bases. The V gene end was trimmed by 1 base and the J gene end by 8 bases; junction bases not matched to a gene: 6. This CDR3 comprises 15 residues. CDR1 and CDR2 (germline): SNHLY, FYNNEI. The CDR3 is CASSEVDRGGEKLFF. The DNA of the CDR3 is TGTGCCAGCAGTGAAGTAGACAGGGGTGGGGAAAAACTGTTTTTT. The full variable domain, rest sourced from reference TRBV2 and TRBJ1-4, is EPEVTQTPSHQVTQMGQEVILRCVPISNHLYFYWYRQILGQKVEFLVSFYNNEISEKSEIFDDQFSVERPDGSNFTLKIRSTKLEDSAMYFCASSEVDRGGEKLFFGSGTQLSVL.

Only one count was recorded for this clone. The chain links TRBV5-8 to TRBJ1-1; tentative D call: TRBD1 (5 bases). CDR3 length equals 13 residues. Germline V gives CDR1 SGHTS, CDR2 YDEGEE. Trimming cost V 1 base and J 5 bases, with 9 bases left between them. CDR3 sequence: CASSLYSGTEAFF. Written as DNA, the CDR3 is TGTGCCAGCAGCTTGTATTCAGGGACTGAAGCTTTCTTT.

The chain carries TRBV28 and TRBJ2-1; 12 bases align to TRBD2. V was clipped by 2 bases and J by 2 bases; unmatched bases: 13. This CDR3 region has 20 residues. Per the germline V gene, CDR1 is MDHEN and CDR2 is SYDVKM. The DNA of the CDR3 is TGTGCCAGCAGTTTAATCATGTCTAGCGGGGGGGCTGGCGCCTACAATGAGCAGTTCTTC. It encodes CASSLIMSSGGAGAYNEQFF.

The rearrangement links TRBV10-3 to TRBJ1-6, with 10 bases fitting TRBD1. V lost 7 bases, J lost 7 bases, and 7 bases stayed unmatched. The CDR3 covers 15 residues. Germline assignment: CDR1 ENHRY and CDR2 SYGVKD. The CDR3: CAIKGTGVMNSPLHF. The DNA for the CDR3 is TGTGCCATCAAAGGGACAGGGGTTATGAATTCACCCCTCCACTTT.